This T cell receptor (beta chain) was captured in a study of graft-versus-host responses after intestinal transplantation. Using immunoSEQ multiplex PCR, the repertoire was profiled, and TCRdb retains in-frame clones only, with some absent. The table shows 90,000 to 150,000 clones, with around 93% occurring only once. In the case of this clone: What it binds is not known.

This TCR was recovered from a human donor who received an intestinal transplant. The specimen comprised unstimulated CD4+ T cells sorted from spleen or lymph node cells, sampled before intestinal transplant.

CDR3 loop: CASTNSPAPDNEQFF. The DNA for the CDR3 is TGTGCCAGCACTAATTCGCCTGCACCTGACAATGAGCAGTTCTTC. The rearrangement joins TRBV4-2 to TRBJ2-1; D ambiguous. The CDR3 sequence is 15 residues long. Germline CDR1 LGHNA, CDR2 YNFKEQ. V shed 7 bases and J shed 5 bases, with 18 bases lying between them.